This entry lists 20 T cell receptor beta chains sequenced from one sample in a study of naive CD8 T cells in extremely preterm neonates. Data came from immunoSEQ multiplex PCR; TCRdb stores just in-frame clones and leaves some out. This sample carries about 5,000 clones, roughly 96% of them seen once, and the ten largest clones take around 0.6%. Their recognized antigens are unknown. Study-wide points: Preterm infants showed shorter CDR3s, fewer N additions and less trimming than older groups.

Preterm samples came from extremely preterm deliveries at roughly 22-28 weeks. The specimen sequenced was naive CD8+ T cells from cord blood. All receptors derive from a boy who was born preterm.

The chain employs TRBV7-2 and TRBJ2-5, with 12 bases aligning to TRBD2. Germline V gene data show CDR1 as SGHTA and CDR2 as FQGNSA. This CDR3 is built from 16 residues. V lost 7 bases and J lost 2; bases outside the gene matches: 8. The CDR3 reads CASTRLAGVWQETQYF. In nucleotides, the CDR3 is TGTGCCAGCACCAGACTAGCGGGAGTATGGCAAGAGACCCAGTACTTC.

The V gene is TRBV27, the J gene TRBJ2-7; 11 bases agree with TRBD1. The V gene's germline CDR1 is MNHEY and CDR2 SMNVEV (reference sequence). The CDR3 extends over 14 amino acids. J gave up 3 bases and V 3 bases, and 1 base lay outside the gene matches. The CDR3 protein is CASSFGTGGYEQYF. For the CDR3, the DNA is TGTGCCAGCAGTTTCGGGACAGGGGGCTACGAGCAGTACTTC.

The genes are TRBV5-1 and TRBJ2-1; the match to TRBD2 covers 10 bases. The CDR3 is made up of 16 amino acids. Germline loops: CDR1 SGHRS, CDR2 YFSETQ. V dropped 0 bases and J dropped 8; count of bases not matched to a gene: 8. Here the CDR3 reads CASSLVGVAGGDEQFF. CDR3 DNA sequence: TGCGCCAGCAGCTTGGTGGGAGTAGCGGGAGGCGATGAGCAGTTCTTC. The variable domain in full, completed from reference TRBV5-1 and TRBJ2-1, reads KAGVTQTPRYLIKTRGQQVTLSCSPISGHRSVSWYQQTPGQGLQFLFEYFSETQRNKGNFPGRFSGRQFSNSRSEMNVSTLELGDSALYLCASSLVGVAGGDEQFFGPGTRLTVL.

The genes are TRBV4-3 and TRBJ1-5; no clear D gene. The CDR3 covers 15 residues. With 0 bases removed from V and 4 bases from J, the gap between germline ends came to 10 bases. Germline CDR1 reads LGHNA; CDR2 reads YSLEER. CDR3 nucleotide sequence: TGCGCCAGCAGCCAAGATAGGGCAGCTAATCAGCCCCAGCATTTT. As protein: CASSQDRAANQPQHF.

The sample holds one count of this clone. The DNA for the CDR3 is TGTGCTAGTGGTTTGCTACAGGGGACAGGGGACGAGCAGTACTTC. It is translated as CASGLLQGTGDEQYF. The J gene is TRBJ2-7, the V gene TRBV12-5; 10 positions agree with TRBD1. The V gene's germline CDR1 is LGHNT and CDR2 FRNRAP. With 2 bases clipped from V and 5 bases from J, the junction kept 6 bases outside the gene matches. This CDR3 contains 15 residues.

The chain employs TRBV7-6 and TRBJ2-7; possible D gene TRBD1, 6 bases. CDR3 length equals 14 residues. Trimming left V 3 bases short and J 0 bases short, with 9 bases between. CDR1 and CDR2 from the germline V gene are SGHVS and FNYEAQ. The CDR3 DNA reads TGTGCCAGCAGCTTCGGGACAAACTCCTACGAGCAGTACTTC. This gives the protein CASSFGTNSYEQYF. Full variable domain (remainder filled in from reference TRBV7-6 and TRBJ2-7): GAGVSQSPRYKVTKRGQDVALRCDPISGHVSLYWYRQALGQGPEFLTYFNYEAQQDKSGLPNDRFSAERPEGSISTLTIQRTEQRDSAMYRCASSFGTNSYEQYFGPGTRLTVT.

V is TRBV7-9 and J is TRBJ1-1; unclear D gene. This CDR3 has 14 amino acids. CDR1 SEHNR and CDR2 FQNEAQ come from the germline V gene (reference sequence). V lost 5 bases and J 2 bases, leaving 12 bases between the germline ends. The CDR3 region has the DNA TGTGCCAGCAGCGACTGGACCGTAAACACTGAAGCTTTCTTT. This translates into CASSDWTVNTEAFF. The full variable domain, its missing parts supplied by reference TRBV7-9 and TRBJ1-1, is DTGVSQNPRHKITKRGQNVTFRCDPISEHNRLYWYRQTLGQGPEFLTYFQNEAQLEKSRLLSDRFSAERPKGSFSTLEIQRTEQGDSAMYLCASSDWTVNTEAFFGQGTRLTVV.

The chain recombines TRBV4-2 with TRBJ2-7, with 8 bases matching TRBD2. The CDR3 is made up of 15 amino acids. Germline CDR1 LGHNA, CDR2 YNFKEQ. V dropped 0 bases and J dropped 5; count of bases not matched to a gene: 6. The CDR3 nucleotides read TGTGCCAGCAGCCAAGATCCCGGGAGGGCTCACGAGCAGTACTTC. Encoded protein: CASSQDPGRAHEQYF.

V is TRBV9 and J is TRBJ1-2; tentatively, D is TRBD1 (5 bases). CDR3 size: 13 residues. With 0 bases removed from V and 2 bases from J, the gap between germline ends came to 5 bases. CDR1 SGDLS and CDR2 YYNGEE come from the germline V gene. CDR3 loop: CASSVGTNYGYTF. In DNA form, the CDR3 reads TGTGCCAGCAGCGTAGGGACAAACTATGGCTACACCTTC. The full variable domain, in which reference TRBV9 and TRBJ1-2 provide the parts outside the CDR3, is DSGVTQTPKHLITATGQRVTLRCSPRSGDLSVYWYQQSLDQGLQFLIQYYNGEERAKGNILERFSAQQFPDLHSELNLSSLELGDSALYFCASSVGTNYGYTFGSGTRLTVV.

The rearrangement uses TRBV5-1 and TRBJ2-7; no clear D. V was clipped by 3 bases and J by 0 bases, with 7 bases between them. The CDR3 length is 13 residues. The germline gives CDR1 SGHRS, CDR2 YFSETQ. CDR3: CASSSTISYEQYF. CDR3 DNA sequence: TGCGCCAGCAGCTCCACAATCTCCTACGAGCAGTACTTC.

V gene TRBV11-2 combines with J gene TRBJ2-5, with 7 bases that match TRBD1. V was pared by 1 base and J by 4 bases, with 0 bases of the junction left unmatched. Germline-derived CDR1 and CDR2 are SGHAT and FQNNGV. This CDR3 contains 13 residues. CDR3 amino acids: CASSLGQGETQYF. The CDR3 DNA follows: TGTGCCAGCAGCTTAGGACAGGGAGAGACCCAGTACTTC.

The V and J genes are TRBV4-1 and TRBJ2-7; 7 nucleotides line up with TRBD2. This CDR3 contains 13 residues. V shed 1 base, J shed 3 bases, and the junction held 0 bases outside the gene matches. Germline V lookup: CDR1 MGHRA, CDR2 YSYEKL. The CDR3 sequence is CASSQGTSYEQYF. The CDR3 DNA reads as TGCGCCAGCAGCCAAGGGACTAGCTACGAGCAGTACTTC.

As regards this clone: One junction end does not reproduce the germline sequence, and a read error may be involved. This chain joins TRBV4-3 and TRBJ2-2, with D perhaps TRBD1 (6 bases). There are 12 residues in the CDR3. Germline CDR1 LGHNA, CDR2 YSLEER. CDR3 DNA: TGCGCCAGCAGCCAAGTTAAGGGGGTGCTGTTTTTT. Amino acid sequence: CASSQVKGVLFF.

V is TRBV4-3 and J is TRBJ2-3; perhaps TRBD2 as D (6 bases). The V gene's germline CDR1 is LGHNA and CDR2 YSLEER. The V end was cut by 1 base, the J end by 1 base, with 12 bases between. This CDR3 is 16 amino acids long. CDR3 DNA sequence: TGCGCCAGCAGCCAAGTGGAGGGGATCGGCACAGATACGCAGTATTTT. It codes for CASSQVEGIGTDTQYF.

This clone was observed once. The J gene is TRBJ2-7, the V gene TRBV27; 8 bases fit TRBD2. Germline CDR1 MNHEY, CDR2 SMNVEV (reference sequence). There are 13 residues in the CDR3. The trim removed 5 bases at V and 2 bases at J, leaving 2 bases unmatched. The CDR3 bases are TGTGCCAGCAGTCCGGGACTAGCCTACGAGCAGTACTTC. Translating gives CASSPGLAYEQYF.

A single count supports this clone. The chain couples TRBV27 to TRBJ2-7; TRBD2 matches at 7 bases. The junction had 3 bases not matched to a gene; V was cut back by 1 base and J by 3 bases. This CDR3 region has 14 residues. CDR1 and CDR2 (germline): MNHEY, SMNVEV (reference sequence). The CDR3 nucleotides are TGTGCCAGCAGTTTATGGGGAGGGTTCTACGAGCAGTACTTC. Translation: CASSLWGGFYEQYF.

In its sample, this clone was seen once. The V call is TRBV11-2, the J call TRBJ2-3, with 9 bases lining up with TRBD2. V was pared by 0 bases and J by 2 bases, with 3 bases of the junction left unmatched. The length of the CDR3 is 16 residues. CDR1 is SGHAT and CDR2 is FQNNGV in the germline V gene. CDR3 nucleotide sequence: TGTGCCAGCAGCTTAGATCTAGCGGGGTACACAGATACGCAGTATTTT. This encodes CASSLDLAGYTDTQYF. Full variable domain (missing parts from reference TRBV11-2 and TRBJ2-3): EAGVAQSPRYKIIEKRQSVAFWCNPISGHATLYWYQQILGQGPKLLIQFQNNGVVDDSQLPKDRFSAERLKGVDSTLKIQPAKLEDSAVYLCASSLDLAGYTDTQYFGPGTRLTVL.

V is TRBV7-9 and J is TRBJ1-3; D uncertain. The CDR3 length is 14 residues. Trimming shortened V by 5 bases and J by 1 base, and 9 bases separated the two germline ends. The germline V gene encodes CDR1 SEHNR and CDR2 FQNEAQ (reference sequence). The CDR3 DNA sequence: TGTGCCAGCAGCCCCCTTGAATCTGGAAACACCATATATTTT. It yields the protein CASSPLESGNTIYF. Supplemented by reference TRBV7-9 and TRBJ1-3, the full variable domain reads DTGVSQNPRHKITKRGQNVTFRCDPISEHNRLYWYRQTLGQGPEFLTYFQNEAQLEKSRLLSDRFSAERPKGSFSTLEIQRTEQGDSAMYLCASSPLESGNTIYFGEGSWLTVV.

CDR3 DNA sequence: TGTGCCAGCAGCGGACAGGGGAACACCGGGGAGCTGTTTTTT. Translation: CASSGQGNTGELFF. The chain links TRBV5-4 to TRBJ2-2, with TRBD1 matching 8 bases. CDR1 and CDR2 from the germline V gene are SGHNT and YYREEE (reference sequence). The V segment lost 4 bases and the J segment 1 base; nucleotides outside the gene matches: 0. The CDR3 has 14 residues.

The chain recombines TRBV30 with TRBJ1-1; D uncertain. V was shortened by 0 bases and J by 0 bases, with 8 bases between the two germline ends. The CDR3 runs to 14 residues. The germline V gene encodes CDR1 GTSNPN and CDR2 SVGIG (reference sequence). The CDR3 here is CAWSVETMNTEAFF. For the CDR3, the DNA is TGTGCCTGGAGTGTTGAGACCATGAACACTGAAGCTTTCTTT. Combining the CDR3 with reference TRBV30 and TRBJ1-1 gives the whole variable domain SQTIHQWPATLVQPVGSPLSLECTVEGTSNPNLYWYRQAAGRGLQLLFYSVGIGQISSEVPQNLSASRPQDRQFILSSKKLLLSDSGFYLCAWSVETMNTEAFFGQGTRLTVV.